Listed here are 21 T cell receptor beta chains from one sample, sequenced in a study of T cells after somatic rescue of genetic block. The protocol was immunoSEQ multiplex PCR, while the TCRdb copy is restricted to in-frame clones and leaves out a portion. The repertoire holds 60,000 to 75,000 clones, with around 90% as singletons. Input material: peripheral blood mononuclear cells (PBMCs). These receptors were collected from a man in his forties.

The V call is TRBV5-1, the J call TRBJ2-7, with 7 nucleotides matching TRBD1. Germline V CDR1 and CDR2: SGHRS, YFSETQ. Unmatched junction bases numbered 8, after V lost 4 bases and J lost 4 bases. The CDR3 spans 14 residues. The DNA for the CDR3 is TGCGCCAGCAGCCTGGACAGGAACGGATACGAGCAGTACTTC. Its protein is CASSLDRNGYEQYF.

The V and J genes are TRBV7-9 and TRBJ2-1; the match to TRBD2 covers 7 bases. Trimming took 4 bases from V and 4 from J; bases not matched to a gene: 7. This CDR3 is 15 amino acids long. CDR1 is SEHNR and CDR2 is FQNEAQ in the germline V gene (reference sequence). CDR3 in amino acids: CASSSMAGVYNEQFF. The DNA for the CDR3 is TGTGCCAGCAGCTCTATGGCGGGAGTATACAATGAGCAGTTCTTC.

This clone was counted only a few times. The V gene is TRBV2, the J gene TRBJ2-6; 11 bases match TRBD1. Trimming took 6 bases from V and 3 from J; bases not matched to a gene: 13. The CDR3 is 19 amino acids. Germline CDR1 reads SNHLY; CDR2 reads FYNNEI. The CDR3 sequence: CASRKEPGQGAGGANVLTF. Written as DNA, the CDR3 is TGTGCCAGCAGGAAAGAACCAGGACAGGGGGCAGGTGGGGCCAACGTCCTGACTTTC.

The chain couples TRBV11-2 to TRBJ2-1; D is unclear. The ends were cut back, 2 bases at V and 9 bases at J, with 5 bases in the middle. Germline V CDR1 and CDR2: SGHAT, FQNNGV. The CDR3 runs 11 residues. The CDR3 DNA reads as TGTGCCAGCAGCTTAATTAGTGAGCAGTTCTTC. The encoded protein is CASSLISEQFF.

The J gene is TRBJ2-7, the V gene TRBV15; 14 bases align to TRBD2. This CDR3 spans 14 amino acids. From germline, CDR1 is LNHNV and CDR2 YYDKDF (reference sequence). The V gene end was trimmed by 5 bases and the J gene end by 6 bases; junction bases not matched to a gene: 3. The CDR3 is CATSVGLAGVEQYF. The CDR3 DNA sequence: TGTGCCACCAGCGTGGGACTAGCGGGAGTCGAGCAGTACTTC.

V and J are TRBV9 and TRBJ2-5; no firm D call. Per the germline V gene, CDR1 is SGDLS and CDR2 is YYNGEE. There are 13 residues in the CDR3. The germline V and J ends were trimmed by 1 base and 2 bases, with 6 bases remaining between them. The CDR3 protein is CASSVFGQETQYF. The CDR3 DNA reads as TGTGCCAGCAGCGTATTTGGGCAAGAGACCCAGTACTTC.

The rearrangement links TRBV11-2 to TRBJ1-1; 8 bases agree with TRBD1. The CDR3 spans 14 residues. V was pared by 5 bases and J by 1 base, with 3 bases of the junction left unmatched. The germline CDR1 and CDR2 sequences are SGHAT and FQNNGV. CDR3 sequence (DNA): TGTGCCAGCAGCCCAGGACAGGGGAACACTGAAGCTTTCTTT. Translating gives CASSPGQGNTEAFF.

This clone came up once. V usage is TRBV5-4 and J usage is TRBJ2-3, with TRBD2 identical over 12 bases. CDR3 length: 16 amino acids. V trimming: 3 bases; J trimming: 0 bases; junction bases outside the gene matches: 2. Per the germline V gene, CDR1 is SGHNT and CDR2 is YYREEE (reference sequence). CDR3 bases: TGTGCCAGCAGCTCCGGGACTAGCGGGAGCACAGATACGCAGTATTTT. Protein: CASSSGTSGSTDTQYF.

The chain has TRBV2 and TRBJ1-3; D is ambiguous. V dropped 4 bases and J dropped 0 bases, with 10 bases sitting between them. The CDR3 consists of 15 residues. CDR1 SNHLY and CDR2 FYNNEI come from the germline V gene. The CDR3, as DNA: TGTGCCAGCAGTGGGGGAAGCCTCTCTGGAAACACCATATATTTT. Its translation: CASSGGSLSGNTIYF.

Notes on this clone: At one boundary the junction diverges from the germline segment, which might be a read error. The chain joins TRBV7-7 to TRBJ2-1; 14 bases align to TRBD2. The CDR3 runs to 18 residues. The germline CDR1 and CDR2 sequences are SSHAT and FNYEAQ (reference sequence). The CDR3 nucleotides read TGTGCTAGCAGCTTAGGACTAGCGGGGGGCCCACAAGGTAATGAGCAGTTCTTC. Translated: CASSLGLAGGPQGNEQFF.

The rearrangement joins TRBV11-3 to TRBJ2-7; a possible D gene is TRBD2 (5 bases). The CDR3 covers 15 residues. Germline CDR1 is SGHNT and CDR2 is YENEEA. The V end lost 7 bases, the J end lost 0 bases, and 16 bases lay between the germline ends. The CDR3 coding sequence is TGTGCCAGCACTACAGTGGGAGAAGACTCCTACGAGCAGTACTTC. Translated, it gives CASTTVGEDSYEQYF.

The rearrangement links TRBV28 to TRBJ2-3; 9 positions agree with TRBD1. V lost 3 bases, J lost 8 bases, and 12 bases stayed unmatched. The V gene's germline CDR1 is MDHEN and CDR2 SYDVKM. The CDR3 has 16 residues. CDR3 nucleotide sequence: TGTGCCAGCAGTTTCTTGGCGGGACAGGGTATAGGTACGCAGTATTTT. It translates to CASSFLAGQGIGTQYF.

This sequence joins TRBV28 and TRBJ2-7, with D uncertain. Looked up from germline, CDR1 is MDHEN and CDR2 is SYDVKM. CDR3 length: 13 amino acids. V was pared by 1 base and J by 3 bases, with 7 bases between. CDR3 residues: CASSLYAFYEQYF. The CDR3 DNA follows: TGTGCCAGCAGTTTATATGCCTTCTACGAGCAGTACTTC.

This chain uses TRBV14 with TRBJ2-7; TRBD1 matches 8 bases. V trimming: 4 bases; J trimming: 6 bases; junction bases outside the gene matches: 5. The CDR3 loop spans 13 amino acids. Germline CDR1 SGHDN, CDR2 FVKESK. This CDR3 reads CASSPDRVVEQYF. In DNA form, the CDR3 reads TGTGCCAGCAGCCCGGACAGGGTGGTCGAGCAGTACTTC.

V is TRBV5-4 and J is TRBJ2-3; D tentatively fits TRBD1 or TRBD2 (5 bases each). The germline V gene has CDR1 SGHNT and CDR2 YYREEE (reference sequence). V was shortened by 1 base and J by 4 bases, with 10 bases between the two germline ends. This CDR3 contains 14 residues. CDR3 bases: TGTGCCAGCAGCTTGAAGCAGGGAGCAGATACGCAGTATTTT. This sequence encodes CASSLKQGADTQYF.

The gene calls are TRBV5-4 and TRBJ2-2; no firm D call. The germline V gene has CDR1 SGHNT and CDR2 YYREEE (reference sequence). With 3 bases removed from V and 6 bases from J, the gap between germline ends came to 21 bases. This CDR3 is 17 amino acids long. The CDR3 is CASSSGPALPVAGELFF. CDR3 bases: TGTGCCAGCAGCTCAGGTCCGGCCCTTCCCGTAGCCGGGGAGCTGTTTTTT.

The gene calls are TRBV27 and TRBJ2-3; D may be TRBD2 (6 bases). The V end was cut by 2 bases, the J end by 4 bases, with 10 bases between. There are 14 residues in the CDR3. Per the germline V gene, CDR1 is MNHEY and CDR2 is SMNVEV (reference sequence). Written as DNA, the CDR3 is TGTGCCAGCAGTTTAGGATCGGGGGCAGATACGCAGTATTTT. Encoded protein: CASSLGSGADTQYF.

This rearrangement joins TRBV10-1 to TRBJ1-1; D is undetermined. Deletions cut 3 bases from V and 1 base from J, with 9 bases between. CDR1 WNHNN and CDR2 SYGVQD come from the germline V gene (reference sequence). CDR3 length: 14 amino acids. DNA for the CDR3: TGCGCCAGCAGTGACCCGGGGAGGAACACTGAAGCTTTCTTT. Its protein product is CASSDPGRNTEAFF.

The V call is TRBV19, the J call TRBJ2-2; D not resolved. Per the germline V gene, CDR1 is LNHDA and CDR2 is SQIVND (reference sequence). CDR3 size: 13 residues. V lost 4 bases and J 6 bases, leaving 9 bases between the germline ends. The DNA of the CDR3 is TGTGCCAGTAGTACCGAGATCCCCGGGGAGCTGTTTTTT. Translation gives CASSTEIPGELFF.

The chain joins TRBV6-1 to TRBJ2-7, with 11 bases lining up with TRBD1. The V and J ends lost 7 bases and 0 bases, in that order; junction bases with no gene match: 2. In germline, CDR1 is MNHNS, CDR2 SASEGT. This CDR3 region has 14 residues. CDR3 DNA: TGTGCCAGCACTGGACAGGGGGCCTCCTACGAGCAGTACTTC. This gives the protein CASTGQGASYEQYF.

The V call is TRBV18, the J call TRBJ2-5; the match to TRBD2 covers 12 bases. CDR1 KGHSH and CDR2 LQKENI come from the germline V gene. V lost 0 bases, J lost 4 bases, and 3 bases stayed unmatched. The CDR3 totals 16 residues. The CDR3: CASSPPSSGGGETQYF. The CDR3 nucleotides read TGTGCCAGCTCACCACCGTCTAGCGGGGGGGGAGAGACCCAGTACTTC. The whole variable domain, remainder taken from reference TRBV18 and TRBJ2-5, is NAGVMQNPRHLVRRRGQEARLRCSPMKGHSHVYWYRQLPEEGLKFMVYLQKENIIDESGMPKERFSAEFPKEGPSILRIQQVVRGDSAAYFCASSPPSSGGGETQYFGPGTRLLVL.